The 14 T cell receptor beta chains below come from one sample, sequenced in a study of T cells and Merkel cell carcinoma outcomes. Libraries were prepared by immunoSEQ multiplex PCR; TCRdb keeps only in-frame clonotypes and omits some of them. The sample lists roughly 13,000 clones; approximately 92% were seen once. Sequenced sample: tumor tissue from Merkel cell carcinoma. The receptors shown here come from a human donor with Merkel cell carcinoma.

This clone was detected once. The chain's CDR3 is CASSLQGSGEKLFF. CDR3 bases: TGTGCCAGCAGCCTACAGGGTTCTGGTGAAAAACTGTTTTTT. The V gene is TRBV5-6, the J gene TRBJ1-4; tentative D call: TRBD1 (6 bases). Between the trimmed V and J ends, which lost 4 bases and 7 bases, there was a span of 14 bases. This CDR3 has 14 residues. Germline-derived CDR1 and CDR2 are SGHDT and YYEEEE.

This clone was recorded only once. A read error may produce the germline difference seen at one junction end. The chain has TRBV5-1 and TRBJ1-3, with 7 bases identical to TRBD1. Germline CDR1 reads SGHRS; CDR2 reads YFSETQ. This CDR3 has 15 residues. The CDR3 nucleotides are TGCGCCAGTAGCTTCGGGACAGCTAGTGGAAACACCATATATTTT. This codes for CASSFGTASGNTIYF.

This clone was found once. The chain is built from TRBV5-8 and TRBJ1-5; D is uncertain. In germline, CDR1 is SGHTS, CDR2 YDEGEE. V was trimmed by 4 bases and J by 0 bases, leaving 20 bases between them. This CDR3 has 18 residues. CDR3 amino acids: CASSGAQPLLNSNQPQHF. The CDR3 DNA sequence: TGTGCCAGCAGCGGCGCCCAACCGCTACTTAATAGCAATCAGCCCCAGCATTTT. The full variable domain, rest sourced from reference TRBV5-8 and TRBJ1-5, is EAGVTQSPTHLIKTRGQQATLRCSPISGHTSVYWYQQALGLGLQFLLWYDEGEERNRGNFPPRFSGRQFPNYSSELNVNALELEDSALYLCASSGAQPLLNSNQPQHFGDGTRLSIL.

The CDR3 sequence: CASSLTPMNTEAFF. Here the CDR3 DNA reads TGCGCCAGCAGCTTGACGCCGATGAACACTGAAGCTTTCTTT. The chain is built from TRBV5-1 and TRBJ1-1; D is uncertain. The CDR3 runs to 14 residues. Germline V lookup: CDR1 SGHRS, CDR2 YFSETQ. Trimming cost V 1 base and J 0 bases, with 7 bases left between them.

This clone was counted between two and nine times. This chain links TRBV9 with TRBJ2-3, with D maybe TRBD1 (6 bases). Per the germline V gene, CDR1 is SGDLS and CDR2 is YYNGEE. There are 15 residues in the CDR3. The V end was cut by 4 bases, the J end by 0 bases, with 12 bases between. CDR3 in amino acids: CASSYRDFSTDTQYF. The DNA of the CDR3 is TGTGCCAGCAGCTACAGGGATTTTAGCACAGATACGCAGTATTTT. Drawing the rest from reference TRBV9 and TRBJ2-3, the complete variable domain is DSGVTQTPKHLITATGQRVTLRCSPRSGDLSVYWYQQSLDQGLQFLIQYYNGEERAKGNILERFSAQQFPDLHSELNLSSLELGDSALYFCASSYRDFSTDTQYFGPGTRLTVL.

In its sample, this clone was seen once. V usage is TRBV6-1 and J usage is TRBJ1-1, with D possibly TRBD1 on 6 matching bases. This CDR3 spans 11 amino acids. V shed 11 bases and J shed 3 bases, with 10 bases lying between them. CDR1 MNHNS and CDR2 SASEGT come from the germline V gene. This CDR3 is CAEQGYTEAFF. The CDR3 nucleotides read TGTGCCGAACAGGGATACACTGAAGCTTTCTTT.

The chain couples TRBV7-9 to TRBJ1-1; D unclear. Germline CDR1 is SEHNR and CDR2 is FQNEAQ (reference sequence). The CDR3 is 14 amino acids. Trimming stripped 3 bases from V and 10 bases from J, with 18 bases between. The CDR3 bases are TGTGCCAGCAGCTTTTATTCCGACCCCGACGGAGCTTTCTTT. The encoded protein is CASSFYSDPDGAFF.

V is TRBV9 and J is TRBJ1-3; D gene uncertain. This CDR3 comprises 14 residues. V was pared by 0 bases and J by 6 bases, with 10 bases between. The germline V gene has CDR1 SGDLS and CDR2 YYNGEE. This CDR3 reads CASSVVHLLNTIYF. In DNA form, the CDR3 reads TGTGCCAGCAGCGTAGTACACCTCCTAAACACCATATATTTT.

This chain connects TRBV18 to TRBJ2-1; TRBD1 matches at 7 bases. CDR3 length: 15 amino acids. Trimming cost V 3 bases and J 8 bases; bases outside gene matches: 10. CDR1 KGHSH and CDR2 LQKENI come from the germline V gene. Here the CDR3 reads CASSPTGDDSDEQFF. The DNA of the CDR3 is TGTGCCAGCTCACCCACAGGGGACGATTCGGATGAGCAGTTCTTC. The variable domain in full, with the rest retrieved from reference TRBV18 and TRBJ2-1, is NAGVMQNPRHLVRRRGQEARLRCSPMKGHSHVYWYRQLPEEGLKFMVYLQKENIIDESGMPKERFSAEFPKEGPSILRIQQVVRGDSAAYFCASSPTGDDSDEQFFGPGTRLTVL.

The rearrangement joins TRBV6-6 to TRBJ2-5; unclear D gene. Germline lookup yields CDR1 MNHNY and CDR2 SVGAGI (reference sequence). There are 11 residues in the CDR3. V shed 5 bases and J shed 2 bases, with 3 bases lying between them. For the CDR3, the DNA is TGTGCCAGCAGTCAACAAGAGACCCAGTACTTC. It yields the protein CASSQQETQYF.

The chain couples TRBV21-1 to TRBJ1-1. TRBV21-1 is assigned pseudogene status. The CDR3 spans 15 residues. CDR3 sequence (DNA): TGTGCCAGCAGCGGGGGGGACACCATGAACACTGAAGCTTTCTTT. Its protein product is CASSGGDTMNTEAFF.

The V and J genes are TRBV7-6 and TRBJ2-5; no reliable D call. The tail of the sequence fits TRBJ2-7 better, so the J call may be wrong. The CDR3 has 12 residues. Germline CDR1 reads SGHVS; CDR2 reads FNYEAQ. The DNA of the CDR3 is TGTGCCAGCAGCATCCTCTCCTACGAGCAGTACTTC. This sequence encodes CASSILSYEQYF.

This clone has only one observation. CDR3 nucleotides: TGTGCCAGTAGTATCGTAGCGGGAGGGTCGAGAGATACGCAGTATTTT. Amino acid sequence: CASSIVAGGSRDTQYF. The chain has TRBV19 and TRBJ2-3; 11 bases line up with TRBD2. This CDR3 is built from 16 residues. CDR1 and CDR2 (germline): LNHDA, SQIVND (reference sequence). Losses at the gene ends were 3 bases for V and 5 bases for J; bases not matched to a gene: 7.

V is TRBV4-1 and J is TRBJ2-7, with D perhaps matching TRBD2 (6 bases). Germline V gene sequence: CDR1 MGHRA, CDR2 YSYEKL. Between the trimmed V and J ends, which lost 2 bases and 0 bases, there was a span of 14 bases. This CDR3 comprises 16 residues. CDR3 sequence: CASSQQSGLRSYEQYF. In nucleotides, the CDR3 is TGCGCCAGCAGCCAACAGTCGGGACTCCGCTCCTACGAGCAGTACTTC.